A selection of T cell receptor beta chains follows, all from one sample in a study of response to subunit inactivated influenza vaccine. TCRdb itself ran the RT-PCR reads through MiXCR, one entry per CDR3 protein. The data hold hundreds of thousands of distinct CDR3 sequences, with around 14% observed a single time. The source was PBMCs from blood, collected approximately 15 days before vaccination. The receptors here all came from a middle-aged man who received an inactivated influenza vaccine. CDR3s include the opening cysteine and the closing phenylalanine or tryptophan. D genes are given only for firm matches. Clone size appears in some rows only: once, few, many, or a class for an expanded clone.

J: TRBJ2-7
V: TRBV13
D: TRBD1
size: few
CDR3: CASSSSGTGTYF
DNA: TGTGCCAGCAGCTCCTCCGGGACAGGGACGTACTTC

J: TRBJ2-5
V: TRBV9
D: .
size: .
CDR3: CASSVGANRETQYF
DNA: TGTGCCAGCAGCGTTGGTGCGAATCGAGAGACCCAGTACTTC

J: TRBJ2-7
V: TRBV19
D: .
size: few
CDR3: CASSIRPGPNEQYF
DNA: TGTGCCAGTAGTATCCGTCCAGGACCAAACGAGCAGTACTTC

J: TRBJ2-7
V: TRBV7-8
D: TRBD2
size: few
CDR3: CASRPRTSGPYEQYF
DNA: TGTGCCAGCAGACCTAGGACTAGCGGGCCGTACGAGCAGTACTTC

J: TRBJ2-7
V: TRBV20-1
D: TRBD2
size: few
CDR3: CSASNPGLVYEQYF
DNA: TGCAGTGCTAGCAACCCGGGACTAGTTTACGAGCAGTACTTC

J: TRBJ2-7
V: TRBV10-3
D: TRBD1
size: few
CDR3: CAISGGTGFEEQYF
DNA: TGTGCCATCAGTGGAGGGACAGGGTTTGAAGAGCAGTACTTC

J: TRBJ2-7
V: TRBV7-2
D: .
size: few
CDR3: CASRRNGQTYEQYF
DNA: TGTGCCAGCAGGCGCAATGGACAGACCTACGAGCAGTACTTC

J: TRBJ2-1
V: TRBV20-1
D: TRBD2
size: few
CDR3: CSARKRGLADYKSYNEQFF
DNA: TGCAGTGCTAGAAAGAGGGGACTAGCGGATTACAAGTCTTACAATGAGCAGTTCTTC

J: TRBJ2-5
V: TRBV11-2
D: .
size: .
CDR3: CASSFLGQVGETQYF
DNA: TGTGCCAGCAGCTTTCTGGGGCAGGTTGGAGAGACCCAGTACTTC

J: TRBJ2-1
V: TRBV4-1
D: .
size: once
CDR3: CASSLKILAGDEQFF
DNA: TGCGCCAGCAGCCTCAAGATACTCGCCGGCGATGAGCAGTTCTTC

J: TRBJ2-1
V: TRBV7-8
D: .
size: .
CDR3: CASSPRNGVQFF
DNA: TGTGCCAGCAGCCCGCGGAATGGGGTGCAGTTCTTC

J: TRBJ1-6
V: TRBV6-5
D: .
size: few
CDR3: CASSSANNSPLHF
DNA: TGTGCCAGCAGTTCAGCGAATAATTCACCCCTCCACTTT

J: TRBJ2-2
V: TRBV12-3/TRBV12-4
D: .
size: .
CDR3: CASRADLRGTGELFF
DNA: TGTGCCAGCAGAGCGGACCTTAGGGGCACCGGGGAGCTGTTTTTT

J: TRBJ2-1
V: TRBV11-2
D: TRBD2
size: .
CDR3: CASSSNPIAGGMYEQFF
DNA: TGTGCCAGCAGCTCCAACCCGATAGCGGGGGGCATGTATGAGCAGTTCTTC

J: TRBJ1-6
V: TRBV7-2
D: TRBD1
size: few
CDR3: CASSPRQGSPPLHF
DNA: TGTGCCAGCAGCCCCAGACAGGGTAGTCCACCCCTCCACTTT

J: TRBJ2-1
V: TRBV15
D: TRBD1
size: .
CDR3: CATSKGQGYNEQFF
DNA: TGTGCCACCAGTAAGGGACAGGGATACAATGAGCAGTTCTTC

J: TRBJ1-4
V: TRBV7-6
D: .
size: .
CDR3: CASSPGITNEKLFF
DNA: TGTGCCAGCAGCCCGGGAATTACTAATGAAAAACTGTTTTTT

J: TRBJ2-3
V: TRBV20-1
D: .
size: few
CDR3: CSARFDRPDTQYF
DNA: TGCAGTGCTAGGTTCGATCGGCCGGATACGCAGTATTTT

J: TRBJ2-1
V: TRBV28
D: TRBD1
size: .
CDR3: CASREPGQAYNEQFF
DNA: TGTGCCAGCAGGGAACCGGGACAGGCCTACAATGAGCAGTTCTTC

J: TRBJ2-1
V: TRBV18
D: TRBD2
size: many
CDR3: CASSPLRHGTSGNEQFF
DNA: TGTGCCAGCTCACCACTTCGCCACGGGACTAGCGGGAATGAGCAGTTCTTC

J: TRBJ2-3
V: TRBV7-2
D: .
size: .
CDR3: CASSLGVSADTQYF
DNA: TGTGCCAGCAGCTTAGGTGTATCCGCAGATACGCAGTATTTT

J: TRBJ2-5
V: TRBV11-3
D: TRBD1
size: .
CDR3: CASSRRTGTQQETQYF
DNA: TGTGCCAGCAGCAGGCGGACAGGGACCCAACAAGAGACCCAGTACTTC

J: TRBJ1-2
V: TRBV29-1
D: .
size: few
CDR3: CSVEEQIGGDYTF
DNA: TGCAGCGTTGAAGAACAGATAGGGGGAGACTACACCTTC

J: TRBJ2-2
V: TRBV7-9
D: .
size: .
CDR3: CAVGDRSNTGELFF
DNA: TGTGCCGTGGGCGACCGCTCGAACACCGGGGAGCTGTTTTTT

J: TRBJ2-7
V: TRBV6-5
D: .
size: once
CDR3: CASSFVGLGKYEQYF
DNA: TGTGCCAGCAGTTTCGTGGGGCTCGGGAAATACGAGCAGTACTTC

J: TRBJ1-4
V: TRBV30
D: .
size: .
CDR3: CAWNPGRPRGKLFF
DNA: TGTGCCTGGAACCCCGGGCGACCGAGGGGGAAACTGTTTTTT

J: TRBJ2-7
V: TRBV10-3
D: TRBD1
size: .
CDR3: CAISPGTGIDEQYF
DNA: TGTGCCATCAGTCCCGGGACAGGGATCGACGAGCAGTACTTC

J: TRBJ2-5
V: TRBV14
D: .
size: .
CDR3: CASSQDRRSNFQETQYF
DNA: TGTGCCAGCAGCCAAGATAGAAGGTCTAACTTCCAAGAGACCCAGTACTTC

J: TRBJ2-5
V: TRBV12-3/TRBV12-4
D: TRBD2
size: few
CDR3: CASSQTSGRAGGETQYF
DNA: TGTGCCAGCAGTCAAACTAGCGGGAGGGCCGGGGGGGAGACCCAGTACTTC

J: TRBJ2-7
V: TRBV18
D: .
size: many
CDR3: CASSPPDGFPYEQYF
DNA: TGTGCCAGCTCACCACCTGACGGATTTCCCTACGAGCAGTACTTC

J: TRBJ2-1
V: TRBV7-3
D: TRBD2
size: .
CDR3: CASSPVAGGANEQFF
DNA: TGTGCCAGCAGCCCCGTAGCGGGAGGGGCCAATGAGCAGTTCTTC

J: TRBJ2-7
V: TRBV24-1
D: .
size: few
CDR3: CATSEGYEQYF
DNA: TGTGCCACCAGTGAGGGATACGAGCAGTACTTC

J: TRBJ2-6
V: TRBV25-1
D: TRBD1
size: .
CDR3: CASSEYKDRGLSGANVLTF
DNA: TGTGCCAGCAGTGAATATAAGGACAGGGGGCTATCTGGGGCCAACGTCCTGACTTTC

J: TRBJ2-3
V: TRBV12-3/TRBV12-4
D: .
size: many
CDR3: CASSPPRTDTQYF
DNA: TGTGCCAGCAGTCCGCCCCGCACGGATACGCAGTATTTT

J: TRBJ2-2
V: TRBV4-2
D: TRBD2
size: .
CDR3: CASSQDHSSGGTGELFF
DNA: TGTGCCAGCAGCCAAGATCACTCTAGCGGGGGTACCGGGGAGCTGTTTTTT

J: TRBJ2-5
V: TRBV14
D: .
size: .
CDR3: CATSHLRGSTETQYF
DNA: TGTGCCACCAGCCATCTGAGGGGGTCAACGGAGACCCAGTACTTC

J: TRBJ1-1
V: TRBV5-1
D: TRBD1
size: .
CDR3: CASSWGQGTTEAFF
DNA: TGCGCCAGCAGCTGGGGACAGGGTACCACTGAAGCTTTCTTT

J: TRBJ2-4
V: TRBV18
D: .
size: few
CDR3: CASSPQSHRNIQYF
DNA: TGTGCCAGCTCACCACAGAGCCACAGAAACATTCAGTACTTC

J: TRBJ2-5
V: TRBV6-5
D: .
size: .
CDR3: CASSYSASQETQYF
DNA: TGTGCCAGCAGTTATTCGGCCTCCCAAGAGACCCAGTACTTC

J: TRBJ2-7
V: TRBV11-2
D: TRBD2
size: .
CDR3: CASSLEKASGRPNYEQYF
DNA: TGTGCCAGCAGCTTAGAGAAGGCTAGCGGGAGACCAAACTACGAGCAGTACTTC

J: TRBJ2-1
V: TRBV12-5
D: .
size: few
CDR3: CASGLWGAGDEQFF
DNA: TGTGCTAGTGGTTTGTGGGGCGCTGGGGATGAGCAGTTCTTC

J: TRBJ1-5
V: TRBV12-3/TRBV12-4
D: .
size: .
CDR3: CASSLDGLLSNQPQHF
DNA: TGTGCCAGCAGTTTAGACGGGCTGCTTAGCAATCAGCCCCAGCATTTT

J: TRBJ1-6
V: TRBV27
D: .
size: many
CDR3: CASSPPPQRTNSPLHF
DNA: TGTGCCAGCAGTCCACCCCCACAGCGAACTAATTCACCCCTCCACTTT

J: TRBJ1-5
V: TRBV6-5
D: .
size: .
CDR3: CASSYSTRVRYSNQPQHF
DNA: TGTGCCAGCAGTTACTCGACCAGGGTGCGCTATAGCAATCAGCCCCAGCATTTT

J: TRBJ2-3
V: TRBV15
D: .
size: many
CDR3: CATSRDRGLDTQYF
DNA: TGTGCCACCAGCAGAGATAGAGGACTAGATACGCAGTATTTT

J: TRBJ2-5
V: TRBV6-5
D: TRBD2
size: few
CDR3: CASSYLDLGGRETQYF
DNA: TGTGCCAGCAGTTACCTCGACTTGGGGGGGAGAGAGACCCAGTACTTC

J: TRBJ2-7
V: TRBV6-2/TRBV6-3
D: .
size: .
CDR3: CASSAGPIYEQYF
DNA: TGTGCCAGCAGCGCGGGACCGATCTACGAGCAGTACTTC

J: TRBJ2-1
V: TRBV6-1
D: TRBD2
size: few
CDR3: CASSDQLAGGYNEQFF
DNA: TGTGCCAGCAGTGACCAACTAGCGGGGGGCTACAATGAGCAGTTCTTC

J: TRBJ1-6
V: TRBV5-5
D: .
size: few
CDR3: CASSFNLQGRGYNSPLHF
DNA: TGTGCCAGCAGCTTCAATCTACAGGGTCGCGGCTATAATTCACCCCTCCACTTT

J: TRBJ2-3
V: TRBV29-1
D: .
size: .
CDR3: CSVPPGRSTDTQYF
DNA: TGCAGCGTTCCTCCGGGACGGAGCACAGATACGCAGTATTTT

J: TRBJ1-1
V: TRBV5-1
D: .
size: few
CDR3: CASSLVGRGTGNTEAFF
DNA: TGCGCCAGCAGCTTGGTGGGACGGGGTACCGGGAACACTGAAGCTTTCTTT